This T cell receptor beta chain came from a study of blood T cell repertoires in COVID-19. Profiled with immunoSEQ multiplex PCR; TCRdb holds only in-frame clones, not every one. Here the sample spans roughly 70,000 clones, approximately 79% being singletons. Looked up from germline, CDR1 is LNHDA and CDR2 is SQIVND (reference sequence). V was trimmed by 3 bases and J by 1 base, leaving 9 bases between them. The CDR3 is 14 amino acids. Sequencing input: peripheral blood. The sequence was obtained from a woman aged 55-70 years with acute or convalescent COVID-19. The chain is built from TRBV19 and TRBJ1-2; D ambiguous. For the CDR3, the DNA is TGTGCCAGTAGTATCCTGGCAGATAACTATGGCTACACCTTC. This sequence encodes CASSILADNYGYTF.